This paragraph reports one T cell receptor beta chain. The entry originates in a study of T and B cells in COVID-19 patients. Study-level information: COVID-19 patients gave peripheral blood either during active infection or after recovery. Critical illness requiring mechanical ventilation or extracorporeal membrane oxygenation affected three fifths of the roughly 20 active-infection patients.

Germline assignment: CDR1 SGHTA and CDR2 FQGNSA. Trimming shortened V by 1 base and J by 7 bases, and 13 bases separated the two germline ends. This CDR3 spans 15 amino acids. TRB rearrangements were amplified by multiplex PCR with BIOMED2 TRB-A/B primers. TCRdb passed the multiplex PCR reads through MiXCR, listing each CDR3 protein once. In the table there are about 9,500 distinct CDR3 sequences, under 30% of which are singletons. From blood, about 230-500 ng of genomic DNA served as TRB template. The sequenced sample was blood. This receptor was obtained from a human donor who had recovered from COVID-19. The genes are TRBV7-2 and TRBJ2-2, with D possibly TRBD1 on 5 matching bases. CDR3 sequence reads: CASSLGGAYGGELFF. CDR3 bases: TGTGCCAGCAGCTTAGGTGGGGCGTATGGCGGGGAGCTGTTTTTT.